This T cell receptor (beta chain) was sequenced for a study of regulatory T cells in long-lasting Graves disease. Building the TCR beta libraries relied on iRepertoire HTBI primers, and CDR3 regions underwent Arm-PCR. TCRdb re-called the multiplex PCR reads through MiXCR, storing one row per CDR3 protein. The sample has about 470,000 distinct CDR3 sequences, about 15% seen once; the top ten hold approximately 15%. Losses at the gene ends were 6 bases for V and 4 bases for J; bases not matched to a gene: 4. Germline V gives CDR1 MNHEY, CDR2 SVGEGT. The CDR3 covers 13 residues. Stated time point: newly diagnosed GD, antithyroid drugs for less than 3 months. From PBMCs, RNA was extracted and then used to make the TCR library. A further study also used this sample, focusing on T cells in Graves' hyperthyroidism and ophthalmopathy. As that report states: Diagnosing involved the use of clinical symptoms, serum thyroxine and TRAb, thyroid ultrasound and orbital computed tomography. During a first-round RT-PCR of the TCR CDR3, the HTBI primer set was used. Using 13 V-J features, a model discriminated ophthalmopathy from stable hyperthyroidism.

The chain is built from TRBV6-2 or TRBV6-3 and TRBJ2-3; 7 nucleotides agree with TRBD1. Sample: peripheral blood mononuclear cells (PBMCs), taken at new diagnosis, from a patient treated with antithyroid drugs. The origin of this receptor is a woman younger than 45 with Graves disease. Here the CDR3 reads CASRTGFPDTQYF. The CDR3 nucleotides read TGTGCCAGCAGGACAGGGTTCCCAGATACGCAGTATTTT.